This is a list of T cell receptor beta chains from one sample in a study of OX40 agonist ivuxolimab in advanced cancers. Profiling relied on immunoSEQ multiplex PCR, and the TCRdb table lists in-frame clones only, not all of them. Among about 82,000 clones listed, 86% were seen once. This specimen was CD4+ or CD8+ T cells sorted from blood, taken in a trial of the OX40 agonist ivuxolimab. These receptors originate from an adult with an advanced solid tumor such as melanoma, head and neck, liver or kidney cancer. Each CDR3 is given with its conserved first and last residue. A D gene is named only where the DNA matches it firmly. The size of a clone is reported for some rows only, either as once, few or many, or as a class for expanded clones.

len: 14; v_gene: TRBV18; j_gene: TRBJ2-7; abundance: NA; d_gene: NA; CDR3aa: CASSPQGKTYEQYF; CDR3nt: TGTGCCAGCTCACCACAGGGCAAGACCTACGAGCAGTACTTC
len: 16; v_gene: TRBV7-9; j_gene: TRBJ1-1; abundance: NA; d_gene: TRBD1; CDR3aa: CTSSPITGVGGTEAFF; CDR3nt: TGTACCAGCAGCCCGATTACAGGGGTAGGTGGCACTGAAGCTTTCTTT
len: 14; v_gene: TRBV27; j_gene: TRBJ1-2; abundance: NA; d_gene: NA; CDR3aa: CASSLAQGDYGYTF; CDR3nt: TGTGCCAGCAGCCTTGCCCAGGGTGACTATGGCTACACCTTC
len: 15; v_gene: TRBV5-5; j_gene: TRBJ1-4; abundance: NA; d_gene: NA; CDR3aa: CASSPRVVANEKLFF; CDR3nt: TGTGCCAGCAGCCCCCGGGTGGTGGCTAATGAAAAACTGTTTTTT
len: 14; v_gene: TRBV30; j_gene: TRBJ1-2; abundance: NA; d_gene: NA; CDR3aa: CAWSTRDTNYGYTF; CDR3nt: TGTGCCTGGAGCACCCGGGACACGAACTATGGCTACACCTTC
len: 16; v_gene: TRBV19; j_gene: TRBJ1-3; abundance: few; d_gene: NA; CDR3aa: CASRPAEAGEGNTIYF; CDR3nt: TGTGCCAGTCGTCCGGCCGAGGCTGGGGAAGGAAACACCATATATTTT
len: 14; v_gene: TRBV2; j_gene: TRBJ2-1; abundance: NA; d_gene: TRBD2; CDR3aa: CASSLTSVNNEQFF; CDR3nt: TGTGCCAGCAGCTTGACTAGCGTTAACAATGAGCAGTTCTTC
len: 13; v_gene: TRBV5-4; j_gene: TRBJ1-1; abundance: NA; d_gene: NA; CDR3aa: CASSTDRRTEAFF; CDR3nt: TGTGCCAGCAGCACCGACAGGCGGACTGAAGCTTTCTTT
len: 17; v_gene: TRBV27; j_gene: TRBJ2-1; abundance: NA; d_gene: NA; CDR3aa: CASSLLKIRQWGNEQFF; CDR3nt: TGTGCCAGCAGTTTGCTTAAAATCCGGCAGTGGGGAAATGAGCAGTTCTTC
len: 15; v_gene: TRBV30; j_gene: TRBJ2-3; abundance: NA; d_gene: NA; CDR3aa: CAWSVGGGGTDTQYF; CDR3nt: TGTGCCTGGAGTGTTGGAGGAGGTGGGACAGATACGCAGTATTTT
len: 16; v_gene: TRBV2; j_gene: TRBJ1-5; abundance: NA; d_gene: TRBD1; CDR3aa: CASSAQGEGGNQPQHF; CDR3nt: TGTGCCAGCAGTGCTCAGGGGGAGGGTGGGAATCAGCCCCAGCATTTT
len: 13; v_gene: TRBV2; j_gene: TRBJ1-2; abundance: once; d_gene: NA; CDR3aa: CASSGILFYGYTF; CDR3nt: TGTGCCAGCAGTGGAATATTGTTCTACGGCTACACCTTC
len: 14; v_gene: TRBV6-6; j_gene: TRBJ1-5; abundance: once; d_gene: TRBD1; CDR3aa: CASSYDRDRQPQHF; CDR3nt: TGTGCCAGCAGCTATGACAGGGACAGACAGCCCCAGCATTTT
len: 16; v_gene: TRBV5-8; j_gene: TRBJ1-5; abundance: NA; d_gene: NA; CDR3aa: CASSLGQGDSNQPQHF; CDR3nt: TGTGCCAGCAGCTTGGGGCAGGGTGATAGCAATCAGCCCCAGCATTTT
len: 15; v_gene: TRBV7-9; j_gene: TRBJ2-5; abundance: NA; d_gene: TRBD1; CDR3aa: CASLEQGLPKETQYF; CDR3nt: TGTGCCAGTCTCGAACAGGGGCTACCGAAAGAGACCCAGTACTTC
len: 15; v_gene: TRBV27; j_gene: TRBJ1-5; abundance: NA; d_gene: NA; CDR3aa: CASSFAGASNQPQHF; CDR3nt: TGTGCCAGCAGTTTTGCGGGGGCTAGCAATCAGCCCCAGCATTTT
len: 14; v_gene: TRBV10-2; j_gene: TRBJ2-3; abundance: NA; d_gene: TRBD2; CDR3aa: CASSALAGTDTQYF; CDR3nt: TGCGCCAGCAGTGCGCTAGCGGGGACGGATACGCAGTATTTT
len: 15; v_gene: TRBV4-3; j_gene: TRBJ1-1; abundance: NA; d_gene: TRBD1; CDR3aa: CASSPEQGVVTEAFF; CDR3nt: TGCGCCAGCAGCCCCGAACAGGGGGTAGTAACTGAAGCTTTCTTT
len: 15; v_gene: TRBV11-2; j_gene: TRBJ2-7; abundance: NA; d_gene: NA; CDR3aa: CASSLNRESRYEQYF; CDR3nt: TGTGCCAGCAGCTTAAACCGGGAGAGCCGCTACGAGCAGTACTTC
len: 15; v_gene: TRBV5-1; j_gene: TRBJ2-1; abundance: NA; d_gene: NA; CDR3aa: CASSLPLPFGNEQFF; CDR3nt: TGCGCCAGCAGCTTACCTTTACCCTTTGGCAATGAGCAGTTCTTC
len: 14; v_gene: TRBV9; j_gene: TRBJ2-7; abundance: NA; d_gene: NA; CDR3aa: CASTRDAGSYEQYF; CDR3nt: TGTGCCAGCACTCGGGACGCCGGATCCTACGAGCAGTACTTC
len: 12; v_gene: TRBV27; j_gene: TRBJ2-2; abundance: NA; d_gene: NA; CDR3aa: CASSSFLGELFF; CDR3nt: TGTGCCAGCAGTTCGTTCCTCGGGGAGCTGTTTTTT
len: 10; v_gene: TRBV7-9; j_gene: TRBJ2-3; abundance: NA; d_gene: NA; CDR3aa: CASPEDTQYF; CDR3nt: TGTGCCAGCCCAGAGGATACGCAGTATTTT
len: 15; v_gene: TRBV11-3; j_gene: TRBJ1-2; abundance: NA; d_gene: NA; CDR3aa: CASSPSGGVAGGYTF; CDR3nt: TGTGCCAGCAGCCCCAGCGGGGGCGTCGCGGGGGGCTACACCTTC
len: 17; v_gene: TRBV7-9; j_gene: TRBJ2-7; abundance: once; d_gene: TRBD1; CDR3aa: CASSLGGLTTGEGEQYF; CDR3nt: TGTGCCAGCAGCTTAGGCGGGCTCACGACAGGGGAAGGTGAGCAGTACTTC
len: 14; v_gene: TRBV11-2; j_gene: TRBJ1-5; abundance: NA; d_gene: NA; CDR3aa: CASSLDSSNQPQHF; CDR3nt: TGTGCCAGCAGTCTAGACAGTAGCAATCAGCCCCAGCATTTT
len: 14; v_gene: TRBV7-2; j_gene: TRBJ1-1; abundance: NA; d_gene: NA; CDR3aa: CASSSGVWDTEAFF; CDR3nt: TGTGCCAGCAGCTCGGGGGTGTGGGACACTGAAGCTTTCTTT
len: 23; v_gene: TRBV2; j_gene: TRBJ2-3; abundance: NA; d_gene: TRBD2; CDR3aa: CASSPHQGLAGGQGKSFTDTQYF; CDR3nt: TGTGCCAGCAGTCCTCATCAGGGACTAGCGGGGGGGCAGGGAAAATCTTTCACAGATACGCAGTATTTT
len: 16; v_gene: TRBV19; j_gene: TRBJ1-3; abundance: few; d_gene: NA; CDR3aa: CASSTIQGRAGNTIYF; CDR3nt: TGTGCCAGTAGTACGATACAGGGCCGTGCTGGAAACACCATATATTTT
len: 14; v_gene: TRBV9; j_gene: TRBJ2-1; abundance: once; d_gene: TRBD2; CDR3aa: CASSPLSGRRKQFF; CDR3nt: TGTGCCAGCAGCCCCCTTAGCGGGAGAAGGAAGCAGTTCTTC
len: 14; v_gene: TRBV6-5; j_gene: TRBJ2-3; abundance: NA; d_gene: NA; CDR3aa: CASSYRGEVDTQYF; CDR3nt: TGTGCCAGCAGTTACAGGGGGGAGGTAGATACGCAGTATTTT
len: 14; v_gene: TRBV5-6; j_gene: TRBJ1-1; abundance: NA; d_gene: NA; CDR3aa: CASSSVDGNTEAFF; CDR3nt: TGTGCCAGCAGCTCCGTGGACGGGAACACTGAAGCTTTCTTT
len: 14; v_gene: TRBV7-9; j_gene: TRBJ2-2; abundance: NA; d_gene: NA; CDR3aa: CASSSTGRPGELFF; CDR3nt: TGTGCCAGCAGCTCGACAGGGAGGCCCGGGGAGCTGTTTTTT
len: 11; v_gene: TRBV2; j_gene: TRBJ1-5; abundance: NA; d_gene: NA; CDR3aa: CASSYGQPQHF; CDR3nt: TGTGCCAGCAGTTACGGCCAGCCCCAGCATTTT
len: 14; v_gene: TRBV30; j_gene: TRBJ1-1; abundance: NA; d_gene: NA; CDR3aa: CAWSDSDKNTEAFF; CDR3nt: TGTGCCTGGAGTGACTCGGACAAGAACACTGAAGCTTTCTTT
len: 16; v_gene: TRBV4-3; j_gene: TRBJ2-3; abundance: NA; d_gene: TRBD2; CDR3aa: CASSRGTSGNTDTQYF; CDR3nt: TGCGCCAGCAGCCGGGGGACTAGCGGAAACACAGATACGCAGTATTTT